This T cell receptor beta chain originates from a study of T cell repertoires in cytomegalovirus infection. Study summary: Shared public TCR beta signatures pointed to both CMV infection and a matching HLA type.

Worth noting for this clonotype: Its antigen is unknown.

The study's findings and limits: Carriage of CMV together with the relevant HLA was identifiable through cumulative public TCR beta family frequency. HLA-C-restricted CMV-specific TCR beta clonotypes were dominant in the ex vivo response.

MiXCR, applied by TCRdb to the reads, yields one record per CDR3 protein. The table records about 900,000 distinct CDR3 sequences, 30% to 40% of them present only once. The V gene end was trimmed by 1 base and the J gene end by 6 bases; junction bases not matched to a gene: 9. This CDR3 spans 16 amino acids. Germline V CDR1 and CDR2: LGHDT, YNNKEL (reference sequence). The source was cultured CD8+ T cells from PBMCs, collected from culture after CMV antigen stimulation. The chain carries TRBV3-1 and TRBJ2-7; TRBD1 agrees at 10 bases. This clonotype originated in a human donor in good health (CMV status not recorded). Some clones in this sample may be carry-over from other donors' samples. The CDR3 nucleotides read TGTGCCAGCAGCCAAGGAGGGGGACAGGGGAATCGCGAGCAGTACTTC. Amino acid sequence: CASSQGGGQGNREQYF.